A single T cell receptor beta chain is shown here with its context. As yet, its antigen is unknown. This record belongs to a study of T cell responses to AZD1222 COVID-19 vaccine. Study-level results: Two AZD1222 administrations were followed by greater Spike-specific TCR breadth and depth. Spike as a whole was targeted by vaccine-associated CD4 TCRs, dominant at 160-218 and 743-854. Clonal diversity may have been underestimated, and the donors were mostly white British, with more females than males. Recipients of AZD1222 seropositive at baseline numbered only 5 or 6.

Repertoires were generated with immunoSEQ multiplex PCR, while TCRdb's copy carries only in-frame clones and drops some. The repertoire includes about 56,000 clones, about 80% of them detected once, and approximately 5.2% sits in the top ten. V was pared by 3 bases and J by 2 bases, with 4 bases of the junction left unmatched. This CDR3 region has 15 residues. CDR1 and CDR2 from the germline V gene are SEHNR and FQNEAQ (reference sequence). The source was peripheral blood, collected 28 days after the second AZD1222 dose. The chain recombines TRBV7-9 with TRBJ2-3; 8 nucleotides line up with TRBD1. The TCR was taken from an adult who received the AZD1222 COVID-19 vaccine. CDR3 in DNA: TGTGCCAGCAGCTTCGGACAGGGAGACACAGATACGCAGTATTTT. This gives the protein CASSFGQGDTDTQYF.